What follows is one T cell receptor beta chain and its context. No antigen is known for it. This sample is part of a study of blood T cells in healthy people across ages. The wider study: With template switching, about one barcoded beta molecule was captured per two T cells. The study's findings and limits: Whereas aged donors had fewer naive CD4+ cells, long-lived donors had more of them and higher diversity.

J lost 5 bases, V lost 3 bases, and 2 bases had no gene match. The CDR3 is 15 amino acids. The germline gives CDR1 SGHTA, CDR2 FQGNSA. With a J-beta primer mix and a sample-barcoded 5' primer, a second PCR ran about 7 to 11 cycles. One entry per CDR3 protein results from TCRdb running MiXCR on the 5' RACE reads. This table has approximately 360,000 distinct CDR3 sequences, about 49% appearing once. Material for sequencing was blood. The V call is TRBV7-2, the J call TRBJ2-2; 11 bases align to TRBD2. This sequence originates from a man aged 60 to 69 in good health. The CDR3 reads CASSFSGGATGELFF. CDR3 bases: TGTGCCAGCAGCTTTAGCGGGGGGGCTACCGGGGAGCTGTTTTTT.